The clone carrying this TCR beta chain has a single count. This specimen belongs to a study of blood T cell repertoires in COVID-19. In the study overall: Donors in the United States, Italy and Spain gave samples during acute or convalescent COVID-19. Sources were T cells, B-cell-depleted T cells, or PBMCs; the material itself was cDNA or gDNA.

Per the original data handling: Amplification of reference gene primers provided the estimated nucleated cell counts. The data were produced by immunoSEQ multiplex PCR, yet TCRdb's version contains in-frame clones alone and is incomplete. D and trimming come from the DNA, and the V and J calls and clone size come from that table. Of 130,000 or so clones detected, roughly 82% appear once; the ten largest clones hold 9.5% to 13%. Germline V gene lookup returns CDR1 LNHNV and CDR2 YYDKDF (reference sequence). The CDR3 runs 14 residues. V was shortened by 0 bases and J by 6 bases, with 10 bases between the two germline ends.

Material for sequencing was peripheral blood. The clonotype comes from a human donor in a cohort sampled during active COVID-19. J is TRBJ2-3 and V is TRBV15; D is unclear. CDR3 in amino acids: CATSRDLALDTQYF. CDR3 DNA: TGTGCCACCAGCAGAGATCTCGCGTTGGATACGCAGTATTTT.